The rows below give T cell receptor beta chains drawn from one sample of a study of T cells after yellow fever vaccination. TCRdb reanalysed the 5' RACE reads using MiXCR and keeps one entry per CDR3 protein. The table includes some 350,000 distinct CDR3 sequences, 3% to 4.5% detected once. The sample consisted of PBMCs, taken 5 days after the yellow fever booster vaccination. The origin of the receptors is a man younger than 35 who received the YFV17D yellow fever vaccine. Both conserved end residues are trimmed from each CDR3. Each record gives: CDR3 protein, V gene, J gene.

CDR3aa: SSSQERTGGYNEQF
v_gene: TRBV4-2
j_gene: TRBJ2-1

CDR3aa: AWGRLNTEAF
v_gene: TRBV30
j_gene: TRBJ1-1

CDR3aa: ASSQVIMETQY
v_gene: TRBV4-1
j_gene: TRBJ2-5

CDR3aa: ASSPDGGGTEAF
v_gene: TRBV5-1
j_gene: TRBJ1-1

CDR3aa: ASGGGRDETQY
v_gene: TRBV11-2
j_gene: TRBJ2-5

CDR3aa: SARDGTGSSPLH
v_gene: TRBV20-1
j_gene: TRBJ1-6

CDR3aa: ASSLGTNTGELF
v_gene: TRBV5-1
j_gene: TRBJ2-2

CDR3aa: ASSLGGRGGRNEQF
v_gene: TRBV5-4
j_gene: TRBJ2-1

CDR3aa: ASSSTQGQPQH
v_gene: TRBV6-5
j_gene: TRBJ1-5

CDR3aa: ASSLQGQQSSYEQY
v_gene: TRBV7-2
j_gene: TRBJ2-7

CDR3aa: ASSLATENTEAF
v_gene: TRBV7-2
j_gene: TRBJ1-1

CDR3aa: ASSYWGGSRYNEQF
v_gene: TRBV6-2/TRBV6-3
j_gene: TRBJ2-1

CDR3aa: ASSLRGRAGQPQH
v_gene: TRBV5-1
j_gene: TRBJ1-5

CDR3aa: ASSRRDGYT
v_gene: TRBV6-2/TRBV6-3
j_gene: TRBJ1-2

CDR3aa: AISVMNSYEQY
v_gene: TRBV10-3
j_gene: TRBJ2-7

CDR3aa: ASSLGTWETQY
v_gene: TRBV5-5
j_gene: TRBJ2-5

CDR3aa: ATSRVSGKNIQY
v_gene: TRBV15
j_gene: TRBJ2-4

CDR3aa: SAIKQGYNSPLH
v_gene: TRBV20-1
j_gene: TRBJ1-6

CDR3aa: SARNTGRLNQPQH
v_gene: TRBV20-1
j_gene: TRBJ1-5

CDR3aa: ASSPRGTNTEAF
v_gene: TRBV4-3
j_gene: TRBJ1-1

CDR3aa: ASSYTGTGPQGTYNEQF
v_gene: TRBV5-5
j_gene: TRBJ2-1

CDR3aa: ASIWRESTGELF
v_gene: TRBV2
j_gene: TRBJ2-2

CDR3aa: ASSYQAGSGELF
v_gene: TRBV3-1
j_gene: TRBJ2-2

CDR3aa: ASSPGLHQPQH
v_gene: TRBV9
j_gene: TRBJ1-5

CDR3aa: ASSSWDRGGNTIY
v_gene: TRBV7-8
j_gene: TRBJ1-3